The 9 T cell receptor beta chains reported below all come from one sample, sequenced in a study of blood T cell repertoires in COVID-19. Clones were read by immunoSEQ multiplex PCR, and TCRdb kept only the in-frame ones, dropping some. The data hold a few hundred thousand clones, with 70% to 85% observed a single time. The sample comprised peripheral blood. These receptors originate from a woman aged 40 to 50 who had recovered from COVID-19.

The chain recombines TRBV28 with TRBJ2-5; D gene uncertain. From germline, CDR1 is MDHEN and CDR2 SYDVKM. V lost 2 bases to trimming and J lost 2 bases, with 9 bases between them. CDR3 length equals 14 residues. CDR3 loop: CASSLVLSQETQYF. The CDR3 region has the DNA TGTGCCAGCAGTTTAGTACTATCACAAGAGACCCAGTACTTC.

J is TRBJ2-5 and V is TRBV19; 7 nucleotides agree with TRBD2. J lost 2 bases, V lost 5 bases, and 8 bases had no gene match. The germline V gene has CDR1 LNHDA and CDR2 SQIVND (reference sequence). The CDR3 runs 15 residues. CDR3 in DNA: TGTGCCAGTAGTCTCACGGGAGCGGGGCAAGAGACCCAGTACTTC. Amino acid sequence: CASSLTGAGQETQYF.

The gene calls are TRBV5-4 and TRBJ2-7, with D tentatively TRBD1 (6 bases). The germline CDR1 and CDR2 sequences are SGHNT and YYREEE (reference sequence). The V gene lost 4 bases and the J gene lost 6 bases, with 20 bases spanning the gap. The CDR3 loop spans 15 amino acids. The CDR3 spells CASSGRTGTIREQYF. The CDR3 nucleotides read TGTGCCAGCAGCGGACGGACCGGGACAATTCGCGAGCAGTACTTC.

The V call is TRBV5-1, the J call TRBJ1-4, with D possibly matching TRBD1 (6 bases). CDR1 and CDR2 from the germline V gene are SGHRS and YFSETQ. The CDR3 is 14 amino acids. The V and J ends lost 0 bases and 6 bases respectively, with 9 bases between them. The CDR3 loop is CASSLVSGDEKLFF. CDR3 nucleotides: TGCGCCAGCAGCTTGGTGTCAGGGGATGAAAAACTGTTTTTT.

The chain uses TRBV6-1 and TRBJ2-7, with TRBD2 identical over 12 bases. There are 17 residues in the CDR3. Looked up from germline, CDR1 is MNHNS and CDR2 is SASEGT. J was trimmed by 2 bases and V by 3 bases; bases with no gene match: 8. The CDR3: CASSDQLAGGPTYEQYF. CDR3 nucleotides: TGTGCCAGCAGTGACCAACTAGCGGGGGGCCCAACCTACGAGCAGTACTTC.

Here the CDR3 DNA reads TGTGCCAGCAGTCTCGAACGGGGTCAGGGACAGCTGTCACAAGAGACCCAGTACTTC. Amino acid sequence: CASSLERGQGQLSQETQYF. V usage is TRBV7-9 and J usage is TRBJ2-5; 7 nucleotides agree with TRBD1. V shed 6 bases and J 2 bases; nucleotides not matched to a gene: 21. Germline lookup yields CDR1 SEHNR and CDR2 FQNEAQ (reference sequence). This CDR3 is built from 19 residues.

The chain is built from TRBV24-1 and TRBJ2-1; possibly TRBD1 for D (6 bases). The CDR3 has 18 residues. CDR1 and CDR2 from the germline V gene are KGHDR and SFDVKD. Trimming stripped 2 bases from V and 1 base from J, with 17 bases between. The CDR3 DNA follows: TGTGCCACCAGTGATTACAAGAGGGGGTTTGGGTCCTACAATGAGCAGTTCTTC. Its translation: CATSDYKRGFGSYNEQFF.

The rearrangement uses TRBV6-5 and TRBJ2-5, with D possibly matching TRBD2 (7 bases). The CDR3 has 13 residues. Germline CDR1 reads MNHEY; CDR2 reads SVGAGI. Between the trimmed V and J ends, which lost 5 bases and 5 bases, there was a span of 12 bases. CDR3 loop: CASSRTAGETQYF. The CDR3 DNA is TGTGCCAGCAGTCGGACAGCGGGGGAGACCCAGTACTTC.

This clone was seen a single time. The CDR3 DNA follows: TGTGCCAGCAGCCAAGGCGACAGGGGCCCCCGCCAGTACTTC. Amino acid sequence: CASSQGDRGPRQYF. The V call is TRBV3-1 (or the pseudogene TRBV3-2), the J call TRBJ2-7; 8 bases line up with TRBD1. V lost 1 base to trimming and J lost 10 bases; unmatched junction nucleotides: 9. The CDR3 sequence is 14 residues long. CDR1 is LGHDT and CDR2 is YNNKEL in the germline V gene (reference sequence).